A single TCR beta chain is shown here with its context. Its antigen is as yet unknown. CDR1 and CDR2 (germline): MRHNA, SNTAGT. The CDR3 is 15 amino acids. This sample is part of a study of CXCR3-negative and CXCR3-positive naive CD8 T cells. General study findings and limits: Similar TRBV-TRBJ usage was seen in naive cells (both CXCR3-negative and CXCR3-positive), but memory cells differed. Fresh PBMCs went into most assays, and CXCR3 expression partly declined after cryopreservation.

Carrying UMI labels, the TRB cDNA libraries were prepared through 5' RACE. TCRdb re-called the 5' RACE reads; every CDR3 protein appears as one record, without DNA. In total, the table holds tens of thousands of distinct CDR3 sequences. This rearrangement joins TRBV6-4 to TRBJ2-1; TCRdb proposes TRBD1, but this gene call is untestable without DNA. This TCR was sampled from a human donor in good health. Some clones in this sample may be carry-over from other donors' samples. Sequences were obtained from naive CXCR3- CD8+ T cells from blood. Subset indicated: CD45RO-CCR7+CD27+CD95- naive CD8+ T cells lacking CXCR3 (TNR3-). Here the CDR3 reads CASSDSGGGFNEQFF.